This TCR beta chain is from a study of regulatory T cells in long-lasting Graves disease (dated by TCRdb to the early 2020s). In the study overall: Antithyroid drugs had been taken for less than 3 months by newly diagnosed Graves' disease patients. The study took place in China and was registered as a clinical trial. A total of around 35 samples underwent TCR sequencing: 13 from persistent and roughly 20 from newly diagnosed Graves' disease patients. Persistent Graves' disease patients were compared with newly diagnosed Graves' disease patients by peripheral blood TCR sequencing and RNA sequencing. Summary of the overall study and its limitations: Persistent Graves' disease patients showed lower TCR Shannon entropy and fewer highly expanded clones than newly diagnosed patients, suggesting clonal expansion. Sequencing and analysis were restricted to the TCR beta chain. A larger number of public clonotypes was shared among persistent patients (approximately 3,000) than among newly diagnosed patients (around 870). Preferential use of TRBV28, TRBJ1-2 and TRBJ2-5 was observed in persistent disease, whereas TRBV20-1 and TRBJ2-1 were favored in newly diagnosed disease. As a limitation, the authors acknowledged that the small sample size may reduce accuracy. Peripheral blood alone was examined, since thyroid tissue, which constituted the primary lesion, could not be accessed.

This clonotype was counted a few times. Which antigen it targets is not known. No per-base quality is available; no much larger clone lies one base away. The V end loses 4 bases and the J end loses 8 bases, and a stretch of 16 bases separates them. The CDR3 starts with the cysteine, ends with the phenylalanine, and has 14 residues. The only DNA kept is the CDR3, 42 bases in frame from the first base. Looking up the germline V gene (reference sequence) yields CDR1 LGHDT and CDR2 YNNKEL. What this sample's time point label stands for: newly diagnosed GD, antithyroid drugs for less than 3 months. RNA was extracted from PBMCs in TRIzol for both TCR sequencing and RNA sequencing. The diagnosis of Graves' disease was made according to American Thyroid Association guidelines. The patients came from an endocrinology department in Xi'an, China. Each patient gave 7 to 9.5 milliliters of peripheral blood, collected in an EDTA anticoagulant tube. Ficoll Paque Plus density gradient separation was used to isolate PBMCs, and no additional T cell sorting was done. RNA quality was checked with an Agilent 2100 Bioanalyzer and agarose gel, and concentration with a NanoDrop 2000.

Library creation used multiplex PCR. Sequencing was carried out with an Illumina HiSeq 4000. TCR beta libraries were built with iRepertoire HTBI primers and Arm-PCR amplification of CDR3 regions. PCR products were gel purified before sequencing. Concerning the study's data processing: Gene usage analysis of CDR3 amino acid clonotypes used the 62 TRBV and 11 to 15 TRBJ segments found across samples. COPE and FqMerger were used to merge filtered high-quality paired reads into contigs. BLAST was used to align contigs to IMGT TRBV, TRBD and TRBJ reference genes, with CDR3 defined following IMGT. Any clonotype with a frequency above 0.1% was counted as a highly expanded clone. Shannon entropy served as the measure of repertoire diversity, while the Gini coefficient captured V-J evenness. Public clonotypes were defined as clonotypes shared by more than one individual. The public reads were reprocessed in TCRdb via fastp at Q25 and MiXCR, keeping in-frame beta chains. For every CDR3 protein sequence, its rows merge into one entry that carries the most common genes and DNA. These V and J calls are TCRdb output, not the study's own analysis. The table for this sample lists 350,000 to 500,000 distinct CDR3 sequences; less than 15% of them were counted only once. The ten largest clones capture approximately 15% of the sample.

These data were likewise used in another study, on T cells in Graves' hyperthyroidism and ophthalmopathy. That second report states: A patient counted as having stable Graves' hyperthyroidism if no progression to ophthalmopathy occurred over 18 months of follow-up. The hyperthyroidism patients were between 18 and 65 years old and newly diagnosed, with a disease duration of less than 2 months. Exclusion was applied to patients with uncontrolled infections, other autoimmune diseases, pregnancy or lactation. Diagnoses relied on clinical symptoms, serum thyroxine and TRAb, thyroid ultrasound and orbital computed tomography. The first round of RT-PCR for the TCR CDR3 was performed with the HTBI primer set and the Qiagen OneStep RT-PCR kit. Most expanded thyroid clonotypes (frequency above 0.001) were also detected in blood, a finding suggesting that blood repertoires may reflect thyroid immune responses. In cross-validation, a model built on a 13 V-J signature told ophthalmopathy apart from stable hyperthyroidism with approximately 90% sensitivity and roughly 81% specificity, and in testing the same model reached 80%/75%. In validation, the model predicted progression to ophthalmopathy with approximately 69% sensitivity and over 72% specificity, a median of about six months before onset. To identify distinguishing TCR V-J signatures, a discovery cohort of around 100 patients was used, comprising 43 with Graves' ophthalmopathy and some 60 with stable Graves' hyperthyroidism. An independent validation cohort of 18 to 20 hyperthyroidism patients and 17 patients who later progressed to ophthalmopathy tested prospective prediction of ophthalmopathy. The roughly 100 discovery patients were randomly split 7:3 into training and test sets. In roughly six Graves' hyperthyroidism patients, the study also compared T-cell repertoires from thyroid tissue with T-cell repertoires from blood. Once sampling was done, hyperthyroidism patients were given methimazole at a starting dose of 30 mg daily, whereas ophthalmopathy patients were given high-dose intravenous methylprednisolone. Libraries were constructed in a second round of multiplex PCR, after which size selection and purification were carried out. Paired-end sequencing of the libraries was performed with 100 bp reads on an Illumina HiSeq2000. SOAPnuke was used to process the raw data, removing reads that contained adapters or uncalled bases, had a mean Phred below 15, or lacked an exact match to the constant primer or identifier. COPE v1.2.5 was used to merge the high-quality paired reads, and each unique nucleotide sequence was defined as a clonotype. MiTCR v1.1 was used to align the clonotypes against IMGT TRBV, TRBD and TRBJ reference segments. The analysis included only V-J combinations with a frequency above 0.0001, which together covered around 99% of the repertoires. The TCS score was defined as the ratio of F50 (clonal expansion) to E x V (chaos), calculated using BLOSUM62-based TCRdist between CDR3 peptides within each V-J. Welch's t-statistics and random forest reduced roughly 500 V-J features to 13, which were used in a naive Bayes classifier (R e1071). Sample size was not statistically predetermined, and investigators were not blinded to group allocation. According to the paper, TCR Vbeta CDR3 sequencing was carried out on over 130 peripheral blood samples, which came from under 50 ophthalmopathy, approximately 72 hyperthyroidism and about 17 progressor patients.

This receptor was obtained from a woman aged 45-65 years with Graves disease. Donor details come from another sample of the same person, matched by shared clones. This specimen consisted of peripheral blood mononuclear cells (PBMCs), obtained at new diagnosis, from a patient treated with antithyroid drugs. This chain is built from TRBV3-1 and TRBJ2-3; 6 matching bases give a weak D call of TRBD2. The CDR3 reads CASSLEGGRGTQYF. The sequenced DNA is TGTGCCAGCAGCCTCGAAGGAGGGCGGGGTACGCAGTATTTT.